This TCR beta chain was captured in a study of sequential checkpoint blockade in melanoma (dated by TCRdb to about 2019). General notes on the study: Using 1:1 randomization, the trial assigned patients either to first-line nivolumab followed by ipilimumab (arm A) or to ipilimumab followed by nivolumab (arm B). Maintenance nivolumab came after each of the two trial sequences. What the research found in general, with its limitations: The model for predicting response that combines TCR metrics with mutation burden needs to be validated in larger, independent patient cohorts.

For this clone: Its target antigen remains unknown. No base-level quality is on record; no much larger clone is a single base apart.

CDR1 MNHEY and CDR2 SMNVEV were looked up in the germline V gene (reference sequence). Trimming accounts for 4 bases at V and 8 bases at J, while the number of junction bases matched to no gene is 11. Counted from cysteine to phenylalanine, this CDR3 has 16 amino acids. CDR3 DNA is the only sequence kept; it has 48 bases, read in frame from the first base. The immunoSEQ Assay was used to immunosequence TCRbeta CDR3 regions from genomic DNA. Genomic DNA was amplified by bias-controlled multiplex PCR before high-throughput sequencing. As for how the authors treated the data: To quantify the absolute abundance of each unique TCRbeta CDR3 region, the sequences were collapsed and filtered. Clonality was defined as 1 minus Pielou's evenness and was calculated using productive rearrangements only. A previously published method was used to identify clones whose frequencies were significantly greater in on-treatment samples than in baseline samples. Drawn from immuneACCESS, this table holds only the in-frame rearrangements with V and J called that TCRdb kept. Clones are partly lost; checked studies trace under half to an unresolved V gene and leave the rest unexplained. V and J calls and clone size are as listed in that table; D and trimming were resolved from the DNA. The sample contains 35,000 to 40,000 clones, 75% to 90% of them found a single time. Around 12% of the sample belongs to the ten largest clones.

Interpreted using the paper, the treatment or condition label stands for: randomized to nivolumab then ipilimumab (arm A) or the reverse (arm B). Prior DNA-damaging chemotherapy had not been received by any trial patient. Live CD3+CD8+ cells negative for CD19 and CD56 were sorted from thawed PBMCs on a FACS Aria II flow cytometer. Samples were obtained from patients with melanoma enrolled in CheckMate 064, a randomized, open-label phase II trial of sequential checkpoint blockade. Peripheral blood mononuclear cells were collected by leukapheresis, purified using Ficoll-Paque, and frozen in human serum containing approximately 9.1% DMSO. Right after sorting, the blood CD3+CD8+ cells were verified to be >95% pure, and DNA extraction followed.

The V and J genes are TRBV27 and TRBJ1-2, with 12 junctional bases fitting TRBD1. The clonotype originates from a human donor with melanoma. Specimen: CD8+ T cells sorted from blood (inferred from file names), collected from a patient given nivolumab and ipilimumab in sequence. CDR3 region: CASSSRLGTGGVGYTF. In nucleotides, the sequence is TGTGCCAGCAGTTCGCGACTCGGGACAGGGGGCGTAGGCTACACCTTC.